The 16 T cell receptor beta chains below were found in one sample sequenced in a study of CD4 T cells in relation to SARS-CoV-2 and coronaviruses. Libraries were prepared by immunoSEQ multiplex PCR; TCRdb keeps only in-frame clonotypes and omits some of them. There are just under 30,000 clones in the sample; 70% to 80% occur only once, and about 17% lies in the top ten. Before the COVID-19 pandemic, during about 2010-2018, CD4+ T cells were taken from unexposed donors. Isolation of CD4+ T cells took place after roughly nine days in culture. The antigens these receptors bind are not known. What was sequenced was CD4+ T cells from PBMCs, cultured in vitro. These receptors all stem from a human donor in good health.

This clone was detected only a few times. The chain combines TRBV6-2 or TRBV6-3 with TRBJ2-3, with D uncertain. Germline V gene lookup returns CDR1 MNHEY and CDR2 SVGEGT. V shed 2 bases and J shed 3 bases, with 6 bases lying between them. The CDR3 consists of 13 residues. The CDR3 DNA reads TGTGCCAGCAGTTACCGGGTAACAGATACGCAGTATTTT. Protein sequence: CASSYRVTDTQYF.

The J gene is TRBJ2-7, the V gene TRBV10-1, with D possibly matching TRBD2 (5 bases). The CDR3 covers 15 residues. Germline CDR1 is WNHNN and CDR2 is SYGVQD (reference sequence). Trimming removed 0 bases at V and 3 bases at J, with 12 bases between. The CDR3 DNA follows: TGCGCCAGCAGTGAGTCCTCCGGGGAAAGCTACGAGCAGTACTTC. Protein: CASSESSGESYEQYF.

The chain carries TRBV5-4 and TRBJ2-7, with D perhaps matching TRBD1 (6 bases). Trimming pared 4 bases from V and 2 bases from J, leaving 13 bases between. CDR3 size: 14 residues. CDR1 and CDR2 (germline): SGHNT, YYREEE (reference sequence). The CDR3 DNA reads TGTGCCAGCAGCCCCAACAGGGTCCCCTACGAGCAGTACTTC. As protein: CASSPNRVPYEQYF.

The V call is TRBV5-5, the J call TRBJ2-1; D tentatively reads TRBD1 or TRBD2 (6 bases each). The germline gives CDR1 SGHKS, CDR2 YYEKEE (reference sequence). The CDR3 totals 14 residues. The V gene lost 1 base and the J gene lost 7 bases, with 12 bases spanning the gap. The CDR3 bases are TGTGCCAGCAGCTTGTCGGGGGCGTGGAATGAGCAGTTCTTC. It translates to CASSLSGAWNEQFF.

The V and J genes are TRBV11-3 and TRBJ2-5, with 8 bases fitting TRBD2. The germline V gene encodes CDR1 SGHNT and CDR2 YENEEA. V lost 5 bases to trimming and J lost 3 bases; unmatched junction nucleotides: 2. This CDR3 spans 13 amino acids. The CDR3 is CASSRAGEETQYF. The CDR3 bases are TGTGCCAGCAGCAGAGCGGGAGAAGAGACCCAGTACTTC.

V usage is TRBV7-9 and J usage is TRBJ1-2; D not resolved. The germline gives CDR1 SEHNR, CDR2 FQNEAQ (reference sequence). The CDR3 is made up of 13 amino acids. V shed 6 bases and J shed 2 bases, with 10 bases lying between them. As DNA, the CDR3 is TGTGCCAGCAGTTCGGGCCCAAACTATGGCTACACCTTC. It yields the protein CASSSGPNYGYTF.

V and J are TRBV12-5 and TRBJ2-7; TRBD2 aligns across 9 bases. The CDR3 extends over 15 amino acids. The germline V gene has CDR1 LGHNT and CDR2 FRNRAP. Trimming cost V 6 bases and J 3 bases; bases outside gene matches: 9. In DNA form, the CDR3 reads TGTGCTAGTGGCTGGGGGCTAGCGGGACTCTACGAGCAGTACTTC. Its translation is CASGWGLAGLYEQYF.

This clone was counted between two and nine times. DNA of the CDR3: TGTGCCACCAGCAAGGAGAGACAGGGGGTAGAGTATGGCTACACCTTC. Translation: CATSKERQGVEYGYTF. This rearrangement joins TRBV15 to TRBJ1-2, with 9 nucleotides matching TRBD1. V trimming: 4 bases; J trimming: 5 bases; junction bases outside the gene matches: 11. CDR1 and CDR2 (germline): LNHNV, YYDKDF (reference sequence). The CDR3 runs 16 residues.

As regards this clone: At one boundary the junction diverges from the germline segment, which might be a read error. J is TRBJ2-3 and V is TRBV7-7, with 14 bases identical to TRBD2. CDR1 and CDR2 (germline): SSHAT, FNYEAQ (reference sequence). There are 16 residues in the CDR3. DNA for the CDR3: TGTGCTAGCAGCGTTGGACTAGCGGGAGGTCCAGATACGCAGTATTTT. This translates into CASSVGLAGGPDTQYF.

This chain links TRBV5-5 with TRBJ1-3; D uncertain. CDR3 length: 15 amino acids. V dropped 2 bases and J dropped 8 bases, with 17 bases sitting between them. Germline values: CDR1 SGHKS, CDR2 YYEKEE (reference sequence). The CDR3: CASSFRAGPWYTIYF. CDR3 in DNA: TGTGCCAGCAGCTTTAGAGCTGGACCATGGTACACCATATATTTT.

This clone was counted a few times. This chain connects TRBV5-5 to TRBJ2-6, with 10 bases fitting TRBD1. V lost 5 bases to trimming and J lost 2 bases; unmatched junction nucleotides: 13. CDR1 and CDR2 (germline): SGHKS, YYEKEE (reference sequence). The CDR3 length is 19 residues. This CDR3 is CASSYGTGVLRAGANVLTF. CDR3 nucleotide sequence: TGTGCCAGCAGTTATGGGACAGGGGTTTTACGGGCTGGGGCCAACGTCCTGACTTTC.

The rearrangement joins TRBV12-3 or TRBV12-4 to TRBJ2-4; D gene ambiguous. Trimming took off 1 base at V and 6 bases at J, with 4 bases between the two ends. The CDR3 runs 12 residues. The CDR3 nucleotides are TGTGCCAGCAGTTTAGGGTCAAACATTCAGTACTTC. The encoded protein is CASSLGSNIQYF.

The chain combines TRBV6-5 with TRBJ1-4; 7 bases line up with TRBD1. This CDR3 is 12 amino acids long. From germline, CDR1 is MNHEY and CDR2 SVGAGI. J was trimmed by 8 bases and V by 5 bases; bases with no gene match: 2. CDR3: CASSPGQEKLFF. The CDR3 nucleotides are TGTGCCAGCAGTCCGGGACAGGAAAAACTGTTTTTT.

The V call is TRBV6-5, the J call TRBJ1-1; D is perhaps TRBD1 (5 bases). The CDR3 loop spans 14 amino acids. V dropped 6 bases and J dropped 0 bases, with 11 bases sitting between them. The germline V gene has CDR1 MNHEY and CDR2 SVGAGI. The CDR3 protein is CASRPDTMNTEAFF. The DNA for the CDR3 is TGTGCCAGCAGACCGGACACAATGAACACTGAAGCTTTCTTT.

A few counts support this clone. This chain joins TRBV7-2 and TRBJ2-3; D uncertain. The V and J ends lost 8 bases and 2 bases respectively, with 17 bases between them. The CDR3 is 15 residues long. Germline CDR1 SGHTA, CDR2 FQGNSA. The CDR3 is CASRRLELHTDTQYF. CDR3 DNA sequence: TGTGCCAGCCGCCGCTTGGAGCTGCACACAGATACGCAGTATTTT.

This chain joins TRBV12-3 or TRBV12-4 and TRBJ1-2; TRBD1 is a possible D gene (6 bases). This CDR3 contains 13 residues. The V gene lost 3 bases and the J gene lost 7 bases, with 12 bases spanning the gap. Here the CDR3 reads CASSFNRAAGYTF. In DNA form, the CDR3 reads TGTGCCAGCAGTTTCAACAGGGCCGCTGGCTACACCTTC.